A single sample gave rise to the 3 T cell receptor beta chains below, sequenced in a study of T cell repertoires in cytomegalovirus infection (dated by TCRdb to between 2017 and 2020). The reads were generated on an Illumina HiSeq 1500. TCRdb passed the public sequencing reads through fastp at Q25 and MiXCR, retaining productive beta sequences. Here each entry gathers all rows of one CDR3 protein and keeps the most common genes and DNA. Here the sample has 150,000 to 180,000 distinct CDR3 sequences; 23% occur a single time. The ten biggest clones cover about 10% of the sample. What was sequenced was PBMCs. These receptors came from a human donor in good health (CMV status not recorded). Some clones in this sample may be carry-over from other donors' samples.

This clonotype came up once. The J gene is TRBJ2-7, the V gene TRBV7-2; 9 bases map to TRBD1. This CDR3 has 14 amino acids. V gave up 4 bases and J gave up 6 bases; unmatched junction bases: 7. Germline-derived CDR1 and CDR2 are SGHTA and FQGNSA. The CDR3 sequence: CASSSPTGGFEQYF. CDR3 nucleotide sequence: TGTGCCAGCAGCTCCCCGACAGGGGGATTCGAGCAGTACTTC.

This clonotype came up a few times. The chain combines TRBV18 with TRBJ1-4, with a tentative D call TRBD1 (5 bases). Looked up from germline, CDR1 is KGHSH and CDR2 is LQKENI. The V end was cut by 6 bases, the J end by 0 bases, with 11 bases between. This CDR3 is built from 15 residues. This CDR3 reads CASSRGTATNEKLFF. The CDR3 region has the DNA TGTGCCAGCTCCCGCGGGACGGCAACTAATGAAAAACTGTTTTTT.

The sample holds many counts of this clonotype. V and J are TRBV7-9 and TRBJ2-7; D is unclear. Trimming pared 5 bases from V and 0 bases from J, leaving 8 bases between. The CDR3 spans 13 residues. CDR1 is SEHNR and CDR2 is FQNEAQ in the germline V gene (reference sequence). The CDR3 sequence is CASSQASSYEQYF. CDR3 sequence (DNA): TGTGCCAGCAGCCAAGCGAGCTCCTACGAGCAGTACTTC.